This T cell receptor (beta chain) was observed in a study of T cell repertoires in cytomegalovirus infection. Across the whole study: Recently identified HLA-C-restricted CMV epitopes and well-studied HLA-B-restricted CMV epitopes were used by the study. In public TCR beta signatures, there were indications of both CMV infection and matching HLA type.

MiXCR, run by TCRdb on the reads, gives a single entry per CDR3 protein. The sample includes roughly 500,000 distinct CDR3 sequences, 25% to 35% seen only once; the top ten take roughly a sixth. The CDR3 consists of 15 residues. The germline CDR1 and CDR2 sequences are SGHTA and FQGNSA. V gave up 0 bases and J gave up 7 bases, with 13 bases separating them. This clonotype occurred many times. Antigen specificity is unknown. This TCR came from a human donor in good health (CMV status not recorded). Some clones in this sample may be carry-over from other donors' samples. V usage is TRBV7-2 and J usage is TRBJ1-5; maybe TRBD1 (6 bases). The input for sequencing was cultured PBMCs, taken from culture after CMV antigen stimulation. The CDR3 reads CASSLAWGGGQPQHF. In DNA, the CDR3 is TGTGCCAGCAGCTTAGCGTGGGGAGGGGGACAGCCCCAGCATTTT.